This TCR beta chain is drawn from a study of identical twins. Overall study results and limits: Cord blood's abundant beta clonotypes had fewer insertions, unlike memory repertoires.

TCRdb re-called the 5' RACE reads with MiXCR, one entry per CDR3 protein. The sample includes under 350,000 distinct CDR3 sequences, roughly 10% of them seen just once. On this clonotype: Antigen unknown.

CDR3 length: 15 amino acids. Germline CDR1 and CDR2: SGHTA and FQGNSA. With 5 bases clipped from V and 0 bases from J, the junction kept 4 bases outside the gene matches. The same data also went into a second study, on yellow fever vaccine responses in identical twins. That study adds: Twins' vaccine T cell responses reportedly seemed partly convergent and partly personalized.

The rearrangement links TRBV7-2 to TRBJ2-1; 7 positions agree with TRBD1. The sequence was collected from a woman in her late teens or twenties in good health. The specimen sequenced was CD8+ T cells sorted from blood. The CDR3 protein is CASSPGGSSYNEQFF. CDR3 nucleotide sequence: TGTGCCAGCAGCCCAGGGGGTAGCTCCTACAATGAGCAGTTCTTC.